The entry below gives a single T cell receptor beta chain sequence along with its context. Its specific antigen is unknown. The input lacks base qualities; no much larger clone sits a single base away. From the cysteine through the phenylalanine, the CDR3 covers 14 amino acids. Only CDR3 DNA remains: 42 bases, in frame from the first base. Cut back by 10 bases and 5 bases, the V and J ends lie 18 bases apart. From a lookup of the germline V gene (reference sequence), CDR1 and CDR2 are LNHDA and SQIVND. Ficoll-Paque density gradient centrifugation was used to isolate PBMCs. The data were obtained in a study of T-cell memory formation after mild COVID-19 (dated by TCRdb to the early 2020s). About the investigation overall: TCR sequence clusters from the two donors were largely donor specific. T-cell clones expanding and contracting after mild COVID-19 in a couple of donors were tracked by longitudinal TCRalpha and TCRbeta repertoire sequencing. The cohort was made up of two young adult volunteers, one female and one male, who were previously healthy.

The full study reports these points: Contracting CD4+ clones were located mainly in the CM and EM memory subsets, whereas CD8+ clones were found to be enriched in EMRA. Clones contracting from day 15 to 85 had balanced CD4/CD8 phenotypes, while a second wave expanding from day 15 to 37 was biased towards CD4+. Whether the second-wave clones peaking on day 37 were SARS-CoV-2 specific was not confirmed. Some responding clones were detected in pre-infection memory, which suggested that pre-existing cross-reactive memory T cells had joined the SARS-CoV-2 response. Only a couple of mild cases were covered by the study, and larger cohorts that include severe cases with pre-infection samples were considered necessary.

The reads were generated on an Illumina NovaSeq 6000. Using 5'RACE with constant-segment primers, TCRalpha and TCRbeta cDNA libraries were constructed, with sample barcodes and unique molecular identifiers added in the process. RNA was extracted from every sample with Trizol reagent. Amplification of the libraries took two PCR steps, and the second step added a second sample barcode plus Illumina TruSeq adapters. Sequencing of libraries was performed on an Illumina NovaSeq with 2 x 150 bp paired-end reads. The paper's data handling went like this. Demultiplexing of reads and collapsing into UMI-guided consensus sequences were performed with migec v1.2.7. With mixcr v2.1.11, UMI consensuses were aligned to TRA and TRB V and J templates and assembled into clonotypes. Clonotypes were classified as expanded or contracted when called significant by both edgeR and NoisET, with noise models trained on biological replicates. edgeR calls used a false discovery rate-adjusted p below 0.01 and a log2 fold-change threshold of 1. As an exploratory analysis of dynamics, PCA with hierarchical clustering was applied to max-normalized trajectories of the 1000 most abundant clonotypes. Each responding clone was given a CD4 or CD8 phenotype based on the CD4+ and CD8+ repertoires, which had been sequenced separately. The public sequencing data were trimmed at Q25 with fastp and processed into clonotypes with MiXCR by TCRdb, which kept only in-frame beta chains. Identical CDR3 protein sequences are pooled into one entry, listed with their most common genes and DNA. The V and J calls were determined by TCRdb, not by the authors. This sample has about 160,000 distinct CDR3 sequences in its table, and roughly 31% of those were observed once. Around 13% of the sample is held by the ten biggest clonotypes.

The chain uses TRBV19 and TRBJ2-1; a weak D assignment points to TRBD2 (5 bases agree). The source material was PBMCs or a T cell subset sorted from them (not recorded which). The TCR comes from an adult woman who had mild COVID-19 (a few samples of this study predate the infection). The sample titles of this study are shuffled in the database, so cell type and time point are left out; the donor was told from shared clones. CDR3 sequence: CATRPRGQNNEQFF. The nucleotides read TGTGCCACTCGTCCCCGCGGGCAGAACAATGAGCAGTTCTTC.